These T cell receptor beta chains were read from a single sample in a study of shared clonotypes between healthy human individuals. The method was immunoSEQ multiplex PCR; TCRdb's version includes in-frame clones alone and lacks a portion of them. The sample contains about 2.2 million clones, about 92% of which appear only once. The specimen was naive CD8+ T cells from PBMCs. The receptor set was obtained from a man aged 18 to 30 in good health. Some clones in this sample may be carry-over from other donors' samples. CDR3s leave out the opening cysteine and the closing phenylalanine or tryptophan.

J,V,length,CDR3
TRBJ1-1,TRBV7-9,14,ASSPSTGWVNTEAF
TRBJ1-1,TRBV28,11,ASSGLANTEAF
TRBJ2-7,TRBV7-8,11,ASSLDLRYEQY
TRBJ2-1,TRBV11-2,11,ASSLGRGSEQF
TRBJ2-7,TRBV14,11,ASRARSQYEQY
TRBJ2-7,TRBV28,11,ASSLLGQVDQY
TRBJ2-5,TRBV19,10,ARDRKEETQY
TRBJ1-1,TRBV27,13,ASSFFAGANTEAF
TRBJ2-5,TRBV27,17,ASSLSSPATLAGEETQY
TRBJ1-3,TRBV2,13,ASKSGQNSGNTIY
TRBJ1-2,TRBV5-1,13,ASSLREGEHYGYT
TRBJ2-3,TRBV7-9,17,ASSPRGTGTDLLTDTQY
TRBJ2-5,TRBV7-8,14,ASSLLRGGFQETQY
TRBJ1-1,TRBV6-4,11,ASSLTGADEAF
TRBJ1-2,TRBV7-9,13,ASSLTMDRDYGYT
TRBJ1-2,TRBV5-4,12,ASSLGDSRYGYT
TRBJ1-2,TRBV9,10,ASSLTRGGYT
TRBJ2-7,TRBV27,13,ASSPGTSGTSEQY
TRBJ1-1,TRBV4-1,14,ASSQDEQSLPPEAF
TRBJ2-7,TRBV30,12,AWSVLRESYEQY
TRBJ2-7,TRBV27,9,ASREGYEQY
TRBJ2-1,TRBV30,11,AWSIGASREQF
TRBJ2-7,TRBV6-1,11,ASSARGAYEQY
TRBJ2-7,TRBV19,16,ASSIDLNPRPSTYEQY
TRBJ1-1,TRBV27,13,ASSLVHLGDTEAF
TRBJ2-7,TRBV6-5,10,ASSYSAYEQY
TRBJ1-1,TRBV9,13,ASSPIGRPNTEAF
TRBJ1-5,TRBV9,12,ASSPTGSGQPQH
TRBJ2-3,TRBV9,15,ASSVGLAGVVSDTQY
TRBJ2-7,TRBV4-1,14,ASSQYGTGLTYEQY
TRBJ2-5,TRBV27,13,ASSSSVRVGETQY
TRBJ1-2,TRBV4-1,12,ASSQDYRGLGYT
TRBJ1-4,TRBV5-4,12,ASSSDREREKLF
TRBJ1-2,TRBV7-9,17,ASSLAVVGDRGNFYGYT
TRBJ2-7,TRBV27,12,ASSLSGGGYEQY
TRBJ2-7,TRBV19,12,ASSPGTGNYEQY
TRBJ1-3,TRBV7-9,11,ASSSLYDDTIY
TRBJ2-1,TRBV13,13,ASSLMRTSDNEQF
TRBJ2-5,TRBV10-2,14,ASSGTSGWLGETQY
TRBJ2-7,TRBV9,17,ASRDNGQGAFRRPFEQY
TRBJ2-1,TRBV7-2,15,ASSLLLAGGAYNEQF
TRBJ1-5,TRBV6-5,13,ASSSGGGGYQPQH
TRBJ2-7,TRBV27,11,ASSLSGQFEQY
TRBJ1-3,TRBV10-1,13,ASRTDREAGNTIY
TRBJ2-4,TRBV7-9,17,ASSPQQVGRRIAKNIQY
TRBJ1-1,TRBV27,13,ASSLRAGMGTEAF
TRBJ2-7,TRBV27,11,ASSLRQHYEQY
TRBJ2-7,TRBV9,13,ASSPSSGAPYEQY
TRBJ2-7,TRBV11-2,13,ASTQMGGGEYEQY
TRBJ2-1,TRBV5-4,13,ASKGSSGSYNEQF
TRBJ1-1,TRBV5-6,11,ASSFSAFTEAF
TRBJ1-2,TRBV4-3,15,ASSQDSSLLGLNGYT
TRBJ2-1,TRBV7-9,12,ASSPGPSNNEQF